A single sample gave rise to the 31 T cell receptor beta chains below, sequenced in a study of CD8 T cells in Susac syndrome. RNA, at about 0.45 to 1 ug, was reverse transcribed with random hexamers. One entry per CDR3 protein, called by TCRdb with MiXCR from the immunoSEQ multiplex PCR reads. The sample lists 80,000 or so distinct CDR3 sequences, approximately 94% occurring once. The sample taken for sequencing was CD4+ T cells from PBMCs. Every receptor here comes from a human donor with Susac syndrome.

This CDR3 reads CASSYTGYNQPQHF. The CDR3 region has the DNA TGTGCCAGCAGTTACACAGGTTACAATCAGCCCCAGCATTTT. This chain uses TRBV6-5 with TRBJ1-5; the D gene is possibly TRBD1 (5 bases). Germline CDR1 is MNHEY and CDR2 is SVGAGI. The length of the CDR3 is 14 residues. V shed 2 bases and J shed 3 bases, with 8 bases lying between them.

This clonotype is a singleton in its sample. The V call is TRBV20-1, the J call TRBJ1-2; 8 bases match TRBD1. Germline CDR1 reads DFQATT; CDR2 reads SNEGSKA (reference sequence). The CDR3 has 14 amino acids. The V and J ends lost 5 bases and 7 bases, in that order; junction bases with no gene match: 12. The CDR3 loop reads CSASGQVLSSGYTF. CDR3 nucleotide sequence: TGCAGTGCTTCGGGACAGGTCCTCAGCTCTGGCTACACCTTC.

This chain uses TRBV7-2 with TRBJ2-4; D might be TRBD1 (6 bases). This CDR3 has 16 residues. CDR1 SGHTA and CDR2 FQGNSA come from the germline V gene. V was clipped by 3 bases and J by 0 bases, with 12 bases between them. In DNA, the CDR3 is TGTGCCAGCAGCTTCGAAATAGGGGGAGCCAAAAACATTCAGTACTTC. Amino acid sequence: CASSFEIGGAKNIQYF.

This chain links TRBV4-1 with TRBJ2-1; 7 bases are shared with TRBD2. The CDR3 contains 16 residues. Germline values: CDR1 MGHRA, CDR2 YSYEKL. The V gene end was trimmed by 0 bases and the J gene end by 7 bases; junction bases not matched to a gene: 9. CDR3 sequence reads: CASSQDRAGVGNEQFF. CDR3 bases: TGCGCCAGCAGCCAAGATCGGGCGGGAGTCGGGAATGAGCAGTTCTTC.

The CDR3 DNA reads TGTGCCAGCAGCGACCAGCCCCTTAACACAGATACGCAGTATTTT. It encodes CASSDQPLNTDTQYF. The chain combines TRBV7-2 with TRBJ2-3; D remains ambiguous. Germline V gene sequence: CDR1 SGHTA, CDR2 FQGNSA. V was pared by 5 bases and J by 2 bases, with 14 bases between. The CDR3 loop spans 15 amino acids.

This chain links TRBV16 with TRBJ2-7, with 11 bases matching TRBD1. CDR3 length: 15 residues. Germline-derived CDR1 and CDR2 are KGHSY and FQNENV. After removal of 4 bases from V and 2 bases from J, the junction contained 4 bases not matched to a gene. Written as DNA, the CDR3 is TGTGCCAGCAGCCTCGGACAGGGGGCGACCTACGAGCAGTACTTC. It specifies CASSLGQGATYEQYF. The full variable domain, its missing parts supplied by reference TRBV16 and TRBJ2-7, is GEEVAQTPKHLVRGEGQKAKLYCAPIKGHSYVFWYQQVLKNEFKFLISFQNENVFDETGMPKERFSAKCLPNSPCSLEIQATKLEDSAVYFCASSLGQGATYEQYFGPGTRLTVT.

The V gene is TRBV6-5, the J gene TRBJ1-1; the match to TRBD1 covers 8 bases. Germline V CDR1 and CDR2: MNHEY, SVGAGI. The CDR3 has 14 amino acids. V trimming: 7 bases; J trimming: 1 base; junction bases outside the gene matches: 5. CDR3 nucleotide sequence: TGTGCCAGCAAGAGACAGGGGTGGAACACTGAAGCTTTCTTT. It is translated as CASKRQGWNTEAFF.

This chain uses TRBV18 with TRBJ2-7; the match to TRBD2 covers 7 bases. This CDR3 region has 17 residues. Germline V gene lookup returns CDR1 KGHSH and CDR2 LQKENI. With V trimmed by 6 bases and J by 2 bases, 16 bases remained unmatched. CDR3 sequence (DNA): TGTGCCAGCTCCCAAAGGGCTGCGGGAGACAGTACCTACGAGCAGTACTTC. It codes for CASSQRAAGDSTYEQYF.

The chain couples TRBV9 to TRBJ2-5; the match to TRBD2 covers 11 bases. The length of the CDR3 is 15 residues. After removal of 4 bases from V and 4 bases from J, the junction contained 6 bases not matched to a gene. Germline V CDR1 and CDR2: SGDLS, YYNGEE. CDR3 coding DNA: TGTGCCAGCAGCCCGAGACTAGCGGGATTAGAGACCCAGTACTTC. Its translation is CASSPRLAGLETQYF. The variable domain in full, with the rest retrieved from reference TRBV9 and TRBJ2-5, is DSGVTQTPKHLITATGQRVTLRCSPRSGDLSVYWYQQSLDQGLQFLIQYYNGEERAKGNILERFSAQQFPDLHSELNLSSLELGDSALYFCASSPRLAGLETQYFGPGTRLLVL.

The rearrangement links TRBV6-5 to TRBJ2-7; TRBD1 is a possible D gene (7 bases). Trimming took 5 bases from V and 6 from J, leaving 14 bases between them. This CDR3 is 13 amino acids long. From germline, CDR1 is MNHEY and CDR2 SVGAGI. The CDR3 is CASSGGTVGEQYF. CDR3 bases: TGTGCCAGCAGTGGAGGGACAGTAGGCGAGCAGTACTTC.

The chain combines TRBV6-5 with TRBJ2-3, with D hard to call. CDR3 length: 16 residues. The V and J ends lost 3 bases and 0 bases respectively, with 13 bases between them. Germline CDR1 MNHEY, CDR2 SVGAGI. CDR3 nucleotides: TGTGCCAGCAGTTATGACGGGCTACTCAGCACAGATACGCAGTATTTT. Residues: CASSYDGLLSTDTQYF.

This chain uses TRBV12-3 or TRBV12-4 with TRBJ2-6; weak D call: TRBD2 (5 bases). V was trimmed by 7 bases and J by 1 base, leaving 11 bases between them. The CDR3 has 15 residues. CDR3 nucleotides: TGTGCCAGCACCCCCTCGGGGTCTGGGGCCAACGTCCTGACTTTC. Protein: CASTPSGSGANVLTF.

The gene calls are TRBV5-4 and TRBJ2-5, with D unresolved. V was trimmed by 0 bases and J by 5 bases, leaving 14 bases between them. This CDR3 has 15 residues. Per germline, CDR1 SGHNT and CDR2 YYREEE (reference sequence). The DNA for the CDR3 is TGTGCCAGCAGCTTGGGGGATGTAAGGGATGAGACCCAGTACTTC. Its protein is CASSLGDVRDETQYF.

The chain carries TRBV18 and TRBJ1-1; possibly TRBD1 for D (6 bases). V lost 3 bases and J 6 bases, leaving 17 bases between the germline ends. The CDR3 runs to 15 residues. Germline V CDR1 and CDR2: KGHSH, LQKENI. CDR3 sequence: CASSPSGAPGAEAFF. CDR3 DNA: TGTGCCAGCTCACCCTCGGGGGCACCAGGCGCTGAAGCTTTCTTT.

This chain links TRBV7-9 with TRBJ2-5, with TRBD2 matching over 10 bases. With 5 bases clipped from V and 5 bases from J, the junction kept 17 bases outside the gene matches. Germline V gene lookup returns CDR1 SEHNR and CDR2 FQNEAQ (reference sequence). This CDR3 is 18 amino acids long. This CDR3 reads CASSEGGGLAKRLETQYF. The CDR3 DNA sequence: TGTGCCAGCAGCGAAGGTGGGGGACTAGCGAAGCGTTTGGAGACCCAGTACTTC.

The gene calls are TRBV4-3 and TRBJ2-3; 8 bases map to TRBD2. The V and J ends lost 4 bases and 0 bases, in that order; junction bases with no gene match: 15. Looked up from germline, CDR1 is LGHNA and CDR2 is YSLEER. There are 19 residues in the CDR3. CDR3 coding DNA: TGCGCCAGCAGCCGAGGTAGCGGGAAGGTAAAGACTAGCACAGATACGCAGTATTTT. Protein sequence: CASSRGSGKVKTSTDTQYF.

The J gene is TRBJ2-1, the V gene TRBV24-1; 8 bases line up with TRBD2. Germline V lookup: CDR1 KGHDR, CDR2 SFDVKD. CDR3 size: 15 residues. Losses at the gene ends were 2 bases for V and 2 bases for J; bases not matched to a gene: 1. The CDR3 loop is CATSDSTSAYNEQFF. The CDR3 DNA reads TGTGCCACCAGTGATTCGACTAGCGCCTACAATGAGCAGTTCTTC.

CDR3 region: CASSPRTSGAYNEQFF. CDR3 sequence (DNA): TGTGCCAGCAGCCCCCGGACTAGCGGGGCATACAATGAGCAGTTCTTC. The chain couples TRBV4-2 to TRBJ2-1, with 12 bases lining up with TRBD2. V trimming: 4 bases; J trimming: 4 bases; junction bases outside the gene matches: 5. CDR3 length: 16 amino acids. CDR1 LGHNA and CDR2 YNFKEQ come from the germline V gene.

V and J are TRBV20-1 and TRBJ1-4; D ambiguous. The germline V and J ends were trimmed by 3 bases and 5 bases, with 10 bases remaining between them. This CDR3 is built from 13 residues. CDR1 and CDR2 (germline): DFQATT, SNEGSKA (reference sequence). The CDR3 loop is CSASKGENEKLFF. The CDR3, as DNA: TGCAGTGCTAGTAAAGGAGAGAATGAAAAACTGTTTTTT.

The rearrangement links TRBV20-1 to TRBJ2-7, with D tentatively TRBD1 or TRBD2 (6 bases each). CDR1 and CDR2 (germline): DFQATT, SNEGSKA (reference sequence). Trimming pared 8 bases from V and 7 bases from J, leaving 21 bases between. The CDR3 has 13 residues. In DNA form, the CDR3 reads TGCAGTACCGCGGGGCGACGGGGGCGGGAGCAGTACTTC. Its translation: CSTAGRRGREQYF.

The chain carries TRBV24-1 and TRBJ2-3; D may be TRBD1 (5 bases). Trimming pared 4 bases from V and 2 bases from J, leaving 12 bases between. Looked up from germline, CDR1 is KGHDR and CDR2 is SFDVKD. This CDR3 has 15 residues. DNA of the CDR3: TGTGCCACCAGTGAAATGGGCAGGGTCACAGATACGCAGTATTTT. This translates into CATSEMGRVTDTQYF.

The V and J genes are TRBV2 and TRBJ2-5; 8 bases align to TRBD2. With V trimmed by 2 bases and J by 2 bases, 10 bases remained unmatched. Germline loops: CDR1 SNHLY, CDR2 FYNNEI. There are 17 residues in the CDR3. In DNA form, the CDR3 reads TGTGCCAGCAGTGAACGGGGGGGTATTACGATTCAAGAGACCCAGTACTTC. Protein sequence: CASSERGGITIQETQYF. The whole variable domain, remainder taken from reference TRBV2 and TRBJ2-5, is EPEVTQTPSHQVTQMGQEVILRCVPISNHLYFYWYRQILGQKVEFLVSFYNNEISEKSEIFDDQFSVERPDGSNFTLKIRSTKLEDSAMYFCASSERGGITIQETQYFGPGTRLLVL.

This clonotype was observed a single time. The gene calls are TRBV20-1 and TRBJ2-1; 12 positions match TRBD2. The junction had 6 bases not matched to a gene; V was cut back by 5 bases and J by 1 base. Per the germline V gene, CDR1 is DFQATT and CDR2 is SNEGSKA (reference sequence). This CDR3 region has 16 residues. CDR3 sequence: CSAPGGLAGSYNEQFF. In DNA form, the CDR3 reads TGCAGTGCTCCGGGCGGACTAGCGGGGTCCTACAATGAGCAGTTCTTC.

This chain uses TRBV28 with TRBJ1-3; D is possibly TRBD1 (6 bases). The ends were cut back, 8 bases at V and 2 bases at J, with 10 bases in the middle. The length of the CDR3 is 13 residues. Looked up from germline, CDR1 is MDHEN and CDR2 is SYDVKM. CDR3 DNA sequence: TGTGCCAGCTACAGGGCCACTGGAAACACCATATATTTT. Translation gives CASYRATGNTIYF.

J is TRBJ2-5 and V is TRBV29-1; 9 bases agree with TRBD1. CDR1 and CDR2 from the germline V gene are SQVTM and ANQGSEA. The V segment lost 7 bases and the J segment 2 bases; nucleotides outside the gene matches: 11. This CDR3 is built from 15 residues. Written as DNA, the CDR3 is TGCAGCGGCGGGACAGGGCCGACTTTACAAGAGACCCAGTACTTC. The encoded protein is CSGGTGPTLQETQYF.

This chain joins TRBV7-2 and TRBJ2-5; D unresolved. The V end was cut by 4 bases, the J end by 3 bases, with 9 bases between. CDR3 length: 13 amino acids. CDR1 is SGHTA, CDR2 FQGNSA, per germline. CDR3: CASSYHMEETQYF. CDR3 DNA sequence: TGTGCCAGCAGCTACCACATGGAAGAGACCCAGTACTTC.

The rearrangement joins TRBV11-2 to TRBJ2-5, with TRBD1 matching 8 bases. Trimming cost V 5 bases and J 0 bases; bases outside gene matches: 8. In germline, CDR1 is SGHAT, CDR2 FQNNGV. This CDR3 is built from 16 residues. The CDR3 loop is CASSPKGDRYQETQYF. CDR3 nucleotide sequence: TGTGCCAGCAGCCCCAAGGGGGACAGGTACCAAGAGACCCAGTACTTC. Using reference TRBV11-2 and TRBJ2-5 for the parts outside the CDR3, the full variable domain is EAGVAQSPRYKIIEKRQSVAFWCNPISGHATLYWYQQILGQGPKLLIQFQNNGVVDDSQLPKDRFSAERLKGVDSTLKIQPAKLEDSAVYLCASSPKGDRYQETQYFGPGTRLLVL.

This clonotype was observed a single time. The DNA for the CDR3 is TGTGCCAGCAGCCAAGACCCGGGAGGGTTTGCGGCCTACACCGGGGAGCTGTTTTTT. This translates into CASSQDPGGFAAYTGELFF. V is TRBV3-1 and J is TRBJ2-2, with 8 bases lining up with TRBD2. The length of the CDR3 is 19 residues. Germline assignment: CDR1 LGHDT and CDR2 YNNKEL (reference sequence). J lost 3 bases, V lost 0 bases, and 12 bases had no gene match. Full variable domain (rest looked up from reference TRBV3-1 and TRBJ2-2): DTAVSQTPKYLVTQMGNDKSIKCEQNLGHDTMYWYKQDSKKFLKIMFSYNNKELIINETVPNRFSPKSPDKAHLNLHINSLELGDSAVYFCASSQDPGGFAAYTGELFFGEGSRLTVL.

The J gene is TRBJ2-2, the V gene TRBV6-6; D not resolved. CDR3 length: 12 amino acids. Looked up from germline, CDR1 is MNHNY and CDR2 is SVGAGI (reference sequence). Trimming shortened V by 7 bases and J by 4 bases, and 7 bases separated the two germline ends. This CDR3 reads CASTAVTGELFF. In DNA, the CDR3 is TGTGCCAGCACAGCTGTCACCGGGGAGCTGTTTTTT.

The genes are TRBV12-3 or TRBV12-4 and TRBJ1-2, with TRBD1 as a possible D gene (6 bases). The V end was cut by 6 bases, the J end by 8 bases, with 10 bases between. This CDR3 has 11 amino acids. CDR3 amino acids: CASSRDRGYTF. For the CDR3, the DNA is TGTGCCAGCAGCCGCGACAGGGGCTACACCTTC.

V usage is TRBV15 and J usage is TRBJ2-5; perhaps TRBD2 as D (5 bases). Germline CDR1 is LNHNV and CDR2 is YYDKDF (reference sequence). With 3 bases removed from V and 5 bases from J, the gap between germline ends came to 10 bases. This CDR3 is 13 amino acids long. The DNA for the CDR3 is TGTGCCACCAGCAGCAGGCAGCGGGAGACCCAGTACTTC. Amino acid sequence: CATSSRQRETQYF.